These 16 T cell receptor beta chains originate from one sample sequenced in a study of T-cell memory formation after mild COVID-19. Each CDR3 protein is one row after TCRdb ran MiXCR on the 5' RACE reads. The table records approximately 100,000 distinct CDR3 sequences, 12% of them present only once. Sequencing was carried out using PBMCs or a T cell subset sorted from them (not recorded which). The receptors originated from an adult woman who had mild COVID-19 (a few samples of this study predate the infection). Cell type and time point are not known.

This clonotype has a single count. The chain couples TRBV9 to TRBJ2-6; 7 bases map to TRBD1. The CDR3 contains 17 residues. Losses at the gene ends were 5 bases for V and 1 base for J; bases not matched to a gene: 9. The germline CDR1 and CDR2 sequences are SGDLS and YYNGEE. CDR3 loop: CASSEGTQGSGANVLTF. For the CDR3, the DNA is TGTGCCAGCAGTGAAGGAACACAGGGGTCTGGGGCCAACGTCCTGACTTTC.

In its sample, this clonotype was seen a few times. The chain couples TRBV30 to TRBJ2-7; possibly TRBD2 for D (5 bases). Trimming stripped 1 base from V and 2 bases from J, with 6 bases between. CDR1 is GTSNPN and CDR2 is SVGIG in the germline V gene (reference sequence). The CDR3 consists of 12 residues. The CDR3 reads CAWSAEAYEQYF. CDR3 DNA: TGTGCCTGGAGTGCGGAGGCCTACGAGCAGTACTTC.

The V and J genes are TRBV12-3 or TRBV12-4 and TRBJ1-1; D is unresolved. There are 12 residues in the CDR3. The V and J ends lost 7 bases and 1 base respectively, with 7 bases between them. The CDR3 loop is CASTIGNTEAFF. CDR3 DNA: TGTGCCAGCACCATCGGGAACACTGAAGCTTTCTTT.

The rearrangement uses TRBV6-2 or TRBV6-3 and TRBJ2-3; 9 nucleotides agree with TRBD2. Losses at the gene ends were 1 base for V and 2 bases for J; bases not matched to a gene: 1. Germline CDR1 reads MNHEY; CDR2 reads SVGEGT. This CDR3 is built from 15 residues. CDR3 protein: CASSYLAGVTDTQYF. CDR3 DNA: TGTGCCAGCAGTTACTTAGCGGGAGTCACAGATACGCAGTATTTT.

The chain has TRBV7-9 and TRBJ2-7; 7 bases fit TRBD2. The trim removed 8 bases at V and 3 bases at J, leaving 7 bases unmatched. This CDR3 comprises 13 residues. Germline V CDR1 and CDR2: SEHNR, FQNEAQ (reference sequence). The CDR3 here is CASSPLANYEQYF. CDR3 bases: TGTGCCAGCTCCCCACTAGCGAACTACGAGCAGTACTTC.

This clonotype was counted ten times or more. This chain uses TRBV4-3 with TRBJ2-1; TRBD2 matches at 7 bases. Germline assignment: CDR1 LGHNA and CDR2 YSLEER. This CDR3 region has 15 residues. V trimming: 1 base; J trimming: 2 bases; junction bases outside the gene matches: 2. The CDR3 protein is CASSQAGRAYNEQFF. The DNA for the CDR3 is TGCGCCAGCAGCCAAGCAGGGAGGGCCTACAATGAGCAGTTCTTC.

The chain uses TRBV12-3 or TRBV12-4 and TRBJ2-1; D not certain. This CDR3 is 15 amino acids long. Trimming took 5 bases from V and 0 from J, leaving 11 bases between them. CDR3 amino acids: CASSPDMSSYNEQFF. Written as DNA, the CDR3 is TGTGCCAGCAGTCCCGATATGAGCTCCTACAATGAGCAGTTCTTC.

V is TRBV4-3 and J is TRBJ2-3; possibly TRBD2 for D (5 bases). V was trimmed by 4 bases and J by 4 bases, leaving 12 bases between them. The CDR3 totals 14 residues. CDR1 LGHNA and CDR2 YSLEER come from the germline V gene. The CDR3 bases are TGCGCCAGCAGCCTCGGGATAGCTTCAGATACGCAGTATTTT. Residues: CASSLGIASDTQYF.

This clonotype has only a few counts. The CDR3 DNA reads TGCGCCAGCAGCTTCGGGACAGGGAGAGGTGAAGCTTTCTTT. Protein sequence: CASSFGTGRGEAFF. This chain joins TRBV5-1 and TRBJ1-1; 9 bases match TRBD1. Germline V lookup: CDR1 SGHRS, CDR2 YFSETQ. Trimming at V came to 2 bases and at J to 7 bases, leaving 6 bases not matched to a gene. This CDR3 comprises 14 residues.

This clonotype showed up many times. The chain joins TRBV7-6 to TRBJ2-3; 7 bases line up with TRBD2. V gave up 4 bases and J gave up 8 bases; unmatched junction bases: 6. Germline CDR1 is SGHVS and CDR2 is FNYEAQ. This CDR3 spans 13 amino acids. The CDR3 region has the DNA TGTGCCAGCAGCTCATCTAGCGGACCTACGCAGTATTTT. Protein sequence: CASSSSSGPTQYF.

This clonotype appeared a few times. The chain links TRBV7-9 to TRBJ2-1; D possibly corresponds to TRBD2 (6 bases). The CDR3 spans 16 residues. V lost 4 bases to trimming and J lost 8 bases, with 21 bases between them. Germline-derived CDR1 and CDR2 are SEHNR and FQNEAQ (reference sequence). The CDR3 region is CASSYTGTPRSDEQFF. The CDR3 nucleotides read TGTGCCAGCAGCTACACCGGGACTCCCCGGTCCGATGAGCAGTTCTTC.

This clonotype showed up many times. The genes are TRBV7-6 and TRBJ2-2; 9 nucleotides match TRBD2. The J segment lost 6 bases and the V segment lost 5 bases, leaving 10 bases of the junction unmatched. CDR1 and CDR2 (germline): SGHVS, FNYEAQ. CDR3 size: 16 residues. DNA of the CDR3: TGTGCCAGCAGCCCTTTAGCGGGGGTAATGGCCGGGGAGCTGTTTTTT. Residues: CASSPLAGVMAGELFF.

This clonotype was counted many times. The rearrangement uses TRBV7-9 and TRBJ2-3; no clear D gene. Looked up from germline, CDR1 is SEHNR and CDR2 is FQNEAQ (reference sequence). CDR3 length: 11 amino acids. Trimming pared 9 bases from V and 6 bases from J, leaving 10 bases between. CDR3 sequence (DNA): TGTGCCAGTGAATTACCTGATACGCAGTATTTT. It codes for CASELPDTQYF.

V usage is TRBV20-1 and J usage is TRBJ1-2, with TRBD1 as a possible D gene (5 bases). V was pared by 3 bases and J by 5 bases, with 13 bases between. Germline-derived CDR1 and CDR2 are DFQATT and SNEGSKA (reference sequence). This CDR3 is 13 amino acids long. This CDR3 is CSARAGASYGYTF. CDR3 bases: TGCAGTGCTAGGGCCGGGGCCAGTTATGGCTACACCTTC.

This clonotype was counted between two and nine times. The chain combines TRBV11-2 with TRBJ2-6; possibly TRBD1 for D (6 bases). CDR1 SGHAT and CDR2 FQNNGV come from the germline V gene. The CDR3 loop spans 16 amino acids. The V gene lost 2 bases and the J gene lost 12 bases, with 20 bases spanning the gap. The CDR3 region has the DNA TGTGCCAGCAGCTTATATGCGACAGGTCCGTCTTTCGTCCTGACTTTC. Residues: CASSLYATGPSFVLTF.

This clonotype showed up just a few times. The chain uses TRBV11-2 and TRBJ2-4, with D possibly matching TRBD1 (5 bases). This CDR3 is 18 amino acids long. The germline V gene has CDR1 SGHAT and CDR2 FQNNGV. Trimming removed 5 bases at V and 2 bases at J, with 22 bases between. In DNA form, the CDR3 reads TGTGCCAGCAGCCTTCTCCGCTGGGAAAGGGGCCCCAAAAACATTCAGTACTTC. Translating it yields CASSLLRWERGPKNIQYF.